A single sample is the source of the 6 T cell receptor beta chains below, sequenced in a study of T cell responses to AZD1222 COVID-19 vaccine. Clones were read by immunoSEQ multiplex PCR, and TCRdb kept only the in-frame ones, dropping some. The repertoire consists of 150,000 to 200,000 clones, with approximately 95% occurring once and the leading ten covering about 3.9%. Sequenced material: peripheral blood, taken on day 0 of AZD1222 vaccination. These TCRs come from an adult in good health.

This clone was picked up one time. The chain couples TRBV6-6 to TRBJ1-5; tentative D call: TRBD1 (6 bases). Trimming shortened V by 5 bases and J by 3 bases, and 20 bases separated the two germline ends. CDR1 is MNHNY, CDR2 SVGAGI, per germline (reference sequence). CDR3 length: 17 amino acids. CDR3 sequence reads: CASSLWPDRNSNQPQHF. In DNA, the CDR3 is TGTGCCAGCAGTCTCTGGCCGGACAGAAACTCCAATCAGCCCCAGCATTTT.

The chain recombines TRBV18 with TRBJ2-5, with TRBD2 matching over 8 bases. This CDR3 spans 15 amino acids. V lost 0 bases and J lost 1; bases outside the gene matches: 1. Germline V CDR1 and CDR2: KGHSH, LQKENI. The CDR3 DNA follows: TGTGCCAGCTCACCACCTAGCGGGGCCCAAGAGACCCAGTACTTC. Residues: CASSPPSGAQETQYF.

V gene TRBV5-1 combines with J gene TRBJ2-5; the D gene is possibly TRBD2 (5 bases). The CDR3 runs to 15 residues. Germline CDR1 reads SGHRS; CDR2 reads YFSETQ. V was clipped by 0 bases and J by 1 base, with 10 bases between them. The CDR3: CASSLGTGTQETQYF. The CDR3 DNA follows: TGCGCCAGCAGCTTGGGCACGGGAACCCAAGAGACCCAGTACTTC.

The chain recombines TRBV20-1 with TRBJ1-5; 7 nucleotides line up with TRBD1. Germline V lookup: CDR1 DFQATT, CDR2 SNEGSKA (reference sequence). V dropped 4 bases and J dropped 1; count of bases not matched to a gene: 7. The CDR3 has 15 amino acids. DNA for the CDR3: TGCAGTGCTATTGAAACAGGGGTGAGCAATCAGCCCCAGCATTTT. Its translation: CSAIETGVSNQPQHF.

This sequence joins TRBV29-1 and TRBJ2-5, with unresolved D. Trimming took off 6 bases at V and 1 base at J, with 12 bases between the two ends. CDR3 length: 13 amino acids. CDR1 and CDR2 from the germline V gene are SQVTM and ANQGSEA. The chain's CDR3 is CSVQRRLQETQYF. In nucleotides, the CDR3 is TGCAGCGTCCAGCGACGCCTCCAAGAGACCCAGTACTTC.

The rearrangement joins TRBV5-1 to TRBJ2-5; the D gene is possibly TRBD1 (5 bases). Trimming left V 4 bases short and J 5 bases short, with 18 bases between. Per germline, CDR1 SGHRS and CDR2 YFSETQ. This CDR3 comprises 15 residues. Written as DNA, the CDR3 is TGCGCCAGCAGCCAATCCTTAGACAGACGGGAGACCCAGTACTTC. Translating it yields CASSQSLDRRETQYF.